This TCR beta chain was recorded in a study of cytomegalovirus exposure and HLA in healthy donors. CDR3 size: 11 residues. Germline V lookup: CDR1 DFQATT, CDR2 SNEGSKA (reference sequence). Trimming pared 8 bases from V and 7 bases from J, leaving 11 bases between. Findings and caveats of the study: A few of the chains that were CMV-associated were confirmed in vitro to be specific for CMV antigens. Common viral pathogens seemed to be connected with several of the most significant clusters, according to a later analysis.

There are a few counts of this clone. The antigen remains undetermined. This PCR relied on a set of 60 Vbeta primers and 13 Jbeta primers. Only in-frame clones appear in the TCRdb table, and some are missing; sequencing was by immunoSEQ multiplex PCR. Of 95,000 to 150,000 clones in the sample, approximately 71% were seen once. The sequencing input was PBMCs. The source is a woman aged 45 to 65 in good health and CMV-seronegative. The chain couples TRBV20-1 to TRBJ1-4; D is uncertain. The CDR3 reads CSTATLEKLFF. The CDR3, as DNA: TGCAGTACTGCAACCCTTGAAAAACTGTTTTTT.